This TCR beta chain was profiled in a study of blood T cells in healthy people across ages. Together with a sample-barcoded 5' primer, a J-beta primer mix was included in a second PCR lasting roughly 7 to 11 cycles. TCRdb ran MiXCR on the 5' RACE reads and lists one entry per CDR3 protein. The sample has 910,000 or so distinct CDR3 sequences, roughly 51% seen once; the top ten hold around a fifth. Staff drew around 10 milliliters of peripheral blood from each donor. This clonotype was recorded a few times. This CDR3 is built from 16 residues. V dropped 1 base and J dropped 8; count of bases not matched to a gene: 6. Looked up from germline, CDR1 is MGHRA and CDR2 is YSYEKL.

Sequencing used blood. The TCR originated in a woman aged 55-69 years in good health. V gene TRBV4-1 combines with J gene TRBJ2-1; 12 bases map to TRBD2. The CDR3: CASSQVLAGGADEQFF. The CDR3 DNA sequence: TGCGCCAGCAGCCAAGTCCTAGCGGGAGGGGCCGATGAGCAGTTCTTC.